Following are 8 T cell receptor beta chains from one sample sequenced in a study of CD8+CD57+ T cells in acquired aplastic anemia. Genomic DNA, serving as template, underwent TCR beta VDJ and CDR3 profiling. TCRdb re-derived calls from the reads in MiXCR, one entry per CDR3 protein. The sample holds 310,000 or so distinct CDR3 sequences, 56% seen once. It was patients with CD8+CD57+ cell expansion by flow cytometry who were chosen for sequencing. Sequencing was carried out using sorted CD4+, CD8+, or CD8+CD57+ T cells (not recorded which) from PBMCs. The receptors derive from a human donor with aplastic anemia.

This chain connects TRBV29-1 to TRBJ2-5, with D tentatively TRBD2 (5 bases). CDR1 and CDR2 from the germline V gene are SQVTM and ANQGSEA. Trimming took 2 bases from V and 4 from J, leaving 8 bases between them. The CDR3 has 12 amino acids. The CDR3 sequence is CSVESRAETQYF. CDR3 nucleotide sequence: TGCAGCGTTGAATCGAGGGCAGAGACCCAGTACTTC.

Only one count was recorded for this clonotype. The rearrangement joins TRBV2 to TRBJ2-3, with 9 nucleotides matching TRBD1. Germline trimming cut 2 bases from V and 4 bases from J; bases unmatched to any gene: 4. CDR1 and CDR2 (germline): SNHLY, FYNNEI. The CDR3 totals 15 residues. The CDR3 region is CASSERDRVSDTQYF. CDR3 DNA: TGTGCCAGCAGTGAACGGGACAGGGTGTCAGATACGCAGTATTTT.

This clonotype has a count of ten or more. J is TRBJ2-1 and V is TRBV5-1; D possibly corresponds to TRBD1 (5 bases). V was clipped by 0 bases and J by 7 bases, with 11 bases between them. The CDR3 runs 14 residues. Germline lookup yields CDR1 SGHRS and CDR2 YFSETQ. CDR3 amino acids: CASSLVPGLNEQFF. The CDR3 nucleotides read TGCGCCAGCAGCTTGGTTCCAGGGTTGAATGAGCAGTTCTTC.

This clonotype was counted many times. The rearrangement links TRBV24-1 to TRBJ2-2; D gene ambiguous. Germline values: CDR1 KGHDR, CDR2 SFDVKD. Trimming left V 3 bases short and J 9 bases short, with 7 bases between. The CDR3 consists of 12 residues. CDR3 region: CATSDGPRELFF. The CDR3 DNA reads as TGTGCCACCAGTGATGGGCCCCGGGAGCTGTTTTTT.

About this clonotype itself: A single base separates this from a much larger clone, so it may be a read error. This rearrangement joins TRBV25-1 to TRBJ2-1; 12 positions match TRBD2. V shed 6 bases, J shed 9 bases, and the junction held 9 bases outside the gene matches. The V gene's germline CDR1 is MGHDK and CDR2 SYGVNS. The CDR3 length is 15 residues. CDR3 in amino acids: CASSHRLAGVGEQFF. CDR3 DNA: TGTGCCAGCAGCCACAGACTAGCGGGAGTTGGTGAGCAGTTCTTC.

Remarks on this clonotype: Relative to the germline gene, one junction end is altered; a read error may explain this. This chain joins TRBV20-1 and TRBJ2-5; 9 nucleotides match TRBD2. The germline V gene encodes CDR1 DFQATT and CDR2 SNEGSKA (reference sequence). The CDR3 totals 17 residues. CDR3 sequence reads: CSARSKRGGRGEEAQYF. In nucleotides, the CDR3 is TGCAGTGCTAGATCCAAACGGGGCGGGAGGGGCGAAGAGGCCCAGTACTTC.

V gene TRBV7-2 combines with J gene TRBJ1-2, with 7 nucleotides matching TRBD1. The CDR3 sequence is 14 residues long. CDR1 and CDR2 (germline): SGHTA, FQGNSA. With 3 bases clipped from V and 2 bases from J, the junction kept 3 bases outside the gene matches. DNA of the CDR3: TGTGCCAGCAGCTTGTTGACAGGGAACTATGGCTACACCTTC. Translating it yields CASSLLTGNYGYTF. Full variable domain (outside the CDR3, taken from reference TRBV7-2 and TRBJ1-2): GAGVSQSPSNKVTEKGKDVELRCDPISGHTALYWYRQSLGQGLEFLIYFQGNSAPDKSGLPSDRFSAERTGGSVSTLTIQRTQQEDSAVYLCASSLLTGNYGYTFGSGTRLTVV.

This chain connects TRBV13 to TRBJ2-7; 10 bases line up with TRBD2. Looked up from germline, CDR1 is PRHDT and CDR2 is FYEKMQ (reference sequence). The CDR3 has 12 amino acids. After removal of 8 bases from V and 5 bases from J, the junction contained 3 bases not matched to a gene. CDR3 protein: CASQRGGDEQYF. The CDR3 region has the DNA TGTGCCAGCCAGCGGGGGGGGGACGAGCAGTACTTC.